This T cell receptor (beta chain) was recovered during a study of T cells after yellow fever vaccination. For the study at large: The fractions with low cell numbers were processed using SMART-Seq v4 Ultra Low Input.

General study results and limits: By day 5 rather than day 15, the secondary response had peaked, though it was weaker. Re-detected after boosting: most primary clones, 96% of CD4 and 88% of CD8.

The germline gives CDR1 SGHRS, CDR2 YFSETQ. This CDR3 has 14 residues. V shed 1 base and J shed 2 bases, with 10 bases lying between them. There are many counts of this clonotype. Its antigen is unidentified. A single record per CDR3 protein comes from TCRdb applying MiXCR to the 5' RACE reads. The sample holds about 240,000 distinct CDR3 sequences, 6.9% seen once. This sequence originates from a man aged 25 to 40 who received the YFV17D yellow fever vaccine. The genes are TRBV5-1 and TRBJ2-7; TRBD2 might be the D (5 bases). Here the sequenced sample was CD4+ T cells sorted from PBMCs, taken 15 days after the yellow fever booster vaccination. In DNA form, the CDR3 reads TGCGCCAGCAGCTTGAGGGAGTTGACCTACGAGCAGTACTTC. This translates into CASSLRELTYEQYF.